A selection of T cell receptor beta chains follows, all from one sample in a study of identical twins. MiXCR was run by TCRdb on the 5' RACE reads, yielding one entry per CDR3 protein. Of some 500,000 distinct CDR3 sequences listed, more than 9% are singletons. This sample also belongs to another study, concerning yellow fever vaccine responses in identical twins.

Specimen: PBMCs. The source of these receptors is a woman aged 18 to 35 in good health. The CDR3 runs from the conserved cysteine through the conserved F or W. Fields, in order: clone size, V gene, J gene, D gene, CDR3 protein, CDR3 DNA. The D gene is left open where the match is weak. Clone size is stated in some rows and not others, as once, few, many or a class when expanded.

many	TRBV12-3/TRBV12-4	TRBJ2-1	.	CASSFYWGSSYNEQFF	TGTGCCAGCAGTTTTTATTGGGGGAGCTCCTACAATGAGCAGTTCTTC
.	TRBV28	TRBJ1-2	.	CASSSQGRFEYGYTF	TGTGCCAGCAGCTCTCAGGGGCGTTTCGAGTATGGCTACACCTTC
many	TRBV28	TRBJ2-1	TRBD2	CASGGSGLVNSYNEQFF	TGTGCCAGCGGTGGCTCGGGACTAGTAAACTCCTACAATGAGCAGTTCTTC
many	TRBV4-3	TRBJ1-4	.	CASSQGGGQNEKLFF	TGCGCCAGCAGCCAAGGTGGCGGGCAAAATGAAAAACTGTTTTTT
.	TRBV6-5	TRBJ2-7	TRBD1	CASSYPIDRGPYEQYF	TGTGCCAGCAGTTATCCCATTGACAGGGGGCCGTACGAGCAGTACTTC
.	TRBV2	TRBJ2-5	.	CASSESGLETQYF	TGTGCCAGCAGTGAGTCAGGGTTGGAGACCCAGTACTTC
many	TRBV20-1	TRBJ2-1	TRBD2	CSASGLAGGGHEQFF	TGCAGTGCTAGTGGGCTAGCGGGAGGGGGCCATGAGCAGTTCTTC
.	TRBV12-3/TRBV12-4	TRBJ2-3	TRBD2	CTISLFTSGGASTDTQYF	TGTACCATCAGTTTATTTACTAGCGGGGGGGCCTCCACAGATACGCAGTATTTT
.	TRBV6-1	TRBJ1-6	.	CASSRGKGSPLHF	TGTGCCAGCAGTCGGGGGAAGGGCTCACCCCTCCACTTT
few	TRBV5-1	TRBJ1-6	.	CASSWGGDQSPLHF	TGCGCCAGCAGCTGGGGCGGAGATCAGTCACCCCTCCACTTT
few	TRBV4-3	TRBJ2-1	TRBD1	CASSQDQVPGGDNEQFF	TGCGCCAGCAGCCAAGATCAGGTGCCAGGGGGTGACAATGAGCAGTTCTTC
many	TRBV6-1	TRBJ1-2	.	CASSPAANYGYTF	TGTGCCAGCAGTCCTGCAGCTAACTATGGCTACACCTTC
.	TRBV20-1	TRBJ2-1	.	CSAPESYNEQFF	TGCAGTGCCCCCGAATCCTACAATGAGCAGTTCTTC
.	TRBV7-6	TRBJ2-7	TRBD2	CASTTGTSGNFYEQYF	TGTGCCAGCACCACCGGGACTAGCGGGAACTTCTACGAGCAGTACTTC
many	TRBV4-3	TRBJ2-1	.	CASSQDPLVAHNEQFF	TGCGCCAGCAGCCAAGATCCGTTGGTAGCGCACAATGAGCAGTTCTTC
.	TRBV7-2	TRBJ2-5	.	CASSFRTAIEGTQYF	TGTGCCAGCAGCTTCCGGACCGCGATCGAAGGGACCCAGTACTTC
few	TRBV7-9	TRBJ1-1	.	CASNQDLGWNTEAFF	TGTGCCAGCAATCAAGACCTAGGATGGAACACTGAAGCTTTCTTT
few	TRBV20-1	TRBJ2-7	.	CSARDFPIRGDEEQYF	TGCAGTGCTAGAGATTTTCCTATCAGGGGTGATGAGGAGCAGTACTTC
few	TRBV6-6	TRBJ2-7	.	CAISRGNEQYF	TGTGCCATCTCCCGGGGAAACGAGCAGTACTTC
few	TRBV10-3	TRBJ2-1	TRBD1	CAISESGGLVYNEQFF	TGTGCCATCAGTGAGTCAGGGGGCCTCGTTTACAATGAGCAGTTCTTC
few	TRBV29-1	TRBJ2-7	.	CSVLGLFSYEQYF	TGCAGCGTTCTAGGACTGTTCTCCTACGAGCAGTACTTC
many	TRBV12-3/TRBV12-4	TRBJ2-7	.	CASTETDGTYEQYF	TGTGCCAGCACCGAAACGGACGGGACCTACGAGCAGTACTTC
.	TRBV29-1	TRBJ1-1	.	CSVDTDGEAFF	TGCAGCGTTGACACAGATGGTGAAGCTTTCTTT
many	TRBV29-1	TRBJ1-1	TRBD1	CSVAPLRQGSTEAFF	TGCAGCGTTGCGCCCCTCCGACAGGGGAGCACTGAAGCTTTCTTT
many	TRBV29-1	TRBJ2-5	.	CSVEGLLLPQETQYF	TGCAGCGTCGAAGGTCTCCTACTACCCCAAGAGACCCAGTACTTC
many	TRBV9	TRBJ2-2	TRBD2	CASSVGTSGRKNTGELFF	TGTGCCAGCAGCGTAGGGACTAGCGGGAGAAAGAACACCGGGGAGCTGTTTTTT
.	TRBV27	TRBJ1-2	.	CASRPQGFSNYGYTF	TGTGCCAGCAGGCCCCAGGGTTTCTCTAACTATGGCTACACCTTC
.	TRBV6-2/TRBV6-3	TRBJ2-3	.	CASSFFLKDTQYF	TGTGCCAGCAGTTTCTTCCTAAAAGATACGCAGTATTTT
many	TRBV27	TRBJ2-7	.	CASSLSLGATYEQYF	TGTGCCAGCAGTTTATCGTTGGGAGCTACCTACGAGCAGTACTTC
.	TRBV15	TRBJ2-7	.	CATSSSGDSYEQYF	TGTGCCACCAGCAGCTCAGGGGACTCCTACGAGCAGTACTTC
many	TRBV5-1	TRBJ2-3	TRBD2	CASSFAGGARTDTQYF	TGCGCCAGCAGCTTCGCCGGGGGGGCGCGCACAGATACGCAGTATTTT